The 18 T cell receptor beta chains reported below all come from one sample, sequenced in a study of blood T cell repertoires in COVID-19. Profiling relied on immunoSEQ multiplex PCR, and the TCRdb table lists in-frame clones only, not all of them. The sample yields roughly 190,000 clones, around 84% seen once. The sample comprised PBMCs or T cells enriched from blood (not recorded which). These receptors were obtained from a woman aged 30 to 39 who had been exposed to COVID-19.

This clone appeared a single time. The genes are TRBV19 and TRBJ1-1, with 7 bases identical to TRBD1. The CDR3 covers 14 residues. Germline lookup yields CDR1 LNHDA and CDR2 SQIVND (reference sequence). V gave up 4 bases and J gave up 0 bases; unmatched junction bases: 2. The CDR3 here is CASSTGQMNTEAFF. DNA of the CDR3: TGTGCCAGTAGTACGGGACAGATGAACACTGAAGCTTTCTTT.

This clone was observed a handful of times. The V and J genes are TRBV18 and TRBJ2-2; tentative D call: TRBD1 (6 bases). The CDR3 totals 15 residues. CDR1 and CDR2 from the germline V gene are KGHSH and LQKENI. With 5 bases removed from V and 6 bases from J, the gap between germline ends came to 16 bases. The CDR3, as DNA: TGTGCCAGCTCAATGGACAGTGGCCAGTCCGGGGAGCTGTTTTTT. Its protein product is CASSMDSGQSGELFF.

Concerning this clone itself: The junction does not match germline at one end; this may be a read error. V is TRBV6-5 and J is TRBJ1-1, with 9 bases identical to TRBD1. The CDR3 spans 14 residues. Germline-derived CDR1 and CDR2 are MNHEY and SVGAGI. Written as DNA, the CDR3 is TGTGCCAGCAGTTACTCCCGTACAGGGGGCCTTATTCTTTTT. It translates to CASSYSRTGGLILF.

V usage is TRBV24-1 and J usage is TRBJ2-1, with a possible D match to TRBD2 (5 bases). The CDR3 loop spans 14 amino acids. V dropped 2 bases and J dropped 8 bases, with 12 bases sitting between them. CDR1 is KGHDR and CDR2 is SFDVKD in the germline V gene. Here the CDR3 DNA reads TGTGCCACCAGTGATTCCCTAGCTAGTTATGAGCAGTTCTTC. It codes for CATSDSLASYEQFF.

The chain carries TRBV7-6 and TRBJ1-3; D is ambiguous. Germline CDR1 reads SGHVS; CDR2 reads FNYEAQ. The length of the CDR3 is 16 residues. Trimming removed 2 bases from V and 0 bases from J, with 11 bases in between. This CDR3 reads CASSLSGLYSGNTIYF. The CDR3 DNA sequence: TGTGCCAGCAGCTTATCAGGTCTCTACTCTGGAAACACCATATATTTT.

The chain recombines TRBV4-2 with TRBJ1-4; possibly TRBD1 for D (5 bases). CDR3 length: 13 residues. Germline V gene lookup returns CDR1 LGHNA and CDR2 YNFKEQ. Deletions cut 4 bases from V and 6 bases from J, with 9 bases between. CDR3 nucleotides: TGTGCCAGCAGCCCGGGACTCCATGAAAAACTGTTTTTT. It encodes CASSPGLHEKLFF.

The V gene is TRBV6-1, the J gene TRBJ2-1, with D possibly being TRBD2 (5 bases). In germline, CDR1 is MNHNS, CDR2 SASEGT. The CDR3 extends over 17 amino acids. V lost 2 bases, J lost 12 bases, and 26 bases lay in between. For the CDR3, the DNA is TGTGCCAGCAGTGAATGGCGCCCCCGAGGTTTGGCGGGCGGGCAGTTCTTC. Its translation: CASSEWRPRGLAGGQFF.

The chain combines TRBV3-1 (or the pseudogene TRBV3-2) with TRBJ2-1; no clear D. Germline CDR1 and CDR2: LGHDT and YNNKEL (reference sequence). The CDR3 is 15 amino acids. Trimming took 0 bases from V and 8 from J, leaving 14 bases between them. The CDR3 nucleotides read TGTGCCAGCAGCCAAGAGGGTTTGGGCTCCCATGAGCAGTTCTTC. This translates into CASSQEGLGSHEQFF.

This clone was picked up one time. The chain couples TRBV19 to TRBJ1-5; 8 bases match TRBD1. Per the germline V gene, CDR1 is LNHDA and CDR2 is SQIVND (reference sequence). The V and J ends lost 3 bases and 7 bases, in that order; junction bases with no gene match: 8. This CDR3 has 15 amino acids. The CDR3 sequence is CASSIPQGAGQPQHF. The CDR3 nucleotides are TGTGCCAGTAGTATCCCCCAGGGGGCAGGACAGCCCCAGCATTTT.

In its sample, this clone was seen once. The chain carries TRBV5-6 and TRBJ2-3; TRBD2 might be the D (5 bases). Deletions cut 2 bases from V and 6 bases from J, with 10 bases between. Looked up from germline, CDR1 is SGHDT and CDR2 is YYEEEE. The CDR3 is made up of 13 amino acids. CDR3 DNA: TGTGCCAGCAGCTTCTTATCGGGGGATACGCAGTATTTT. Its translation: CASSFLSGDTQYF.

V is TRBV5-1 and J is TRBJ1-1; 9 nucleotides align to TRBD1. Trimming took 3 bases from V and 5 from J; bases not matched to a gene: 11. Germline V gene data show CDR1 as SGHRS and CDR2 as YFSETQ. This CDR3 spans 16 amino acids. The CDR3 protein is CASSSGQGLLGTEAFF. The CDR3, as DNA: TGCGCCAGCAGCTCGGGACAGGGATTACTTGGGACTGAAGCTTTCTTT. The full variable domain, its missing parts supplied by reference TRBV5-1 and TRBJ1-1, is KAGVTQTPRYLIKTRGQQVTLSCSPISGHRSVSWYQQTPGQGLQFLFEYFSETQRNKGNFPGRFSGRQFSNSRSEMNVSTLELGDSALYLCASSSGQGLLGTEAFFGQGTRLTVV.

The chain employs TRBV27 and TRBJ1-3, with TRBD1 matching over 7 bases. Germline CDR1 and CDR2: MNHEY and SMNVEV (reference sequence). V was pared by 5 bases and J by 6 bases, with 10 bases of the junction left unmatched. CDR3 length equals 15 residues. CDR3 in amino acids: CASSGLGQGENTIYF. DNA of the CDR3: TGTGCCAGCAGTGGCCTCGGGCAGGGGGAAAACACCATATATTTT.

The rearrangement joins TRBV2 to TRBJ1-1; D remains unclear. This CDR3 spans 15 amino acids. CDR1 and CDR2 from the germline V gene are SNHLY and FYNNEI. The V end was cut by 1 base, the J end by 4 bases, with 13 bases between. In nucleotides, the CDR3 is TGTGCCAGCAGTGAAGGGGCGGGTCGGGTCACTGAAGCTTTCTTT. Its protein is CASSEGAGRVTEAFF.

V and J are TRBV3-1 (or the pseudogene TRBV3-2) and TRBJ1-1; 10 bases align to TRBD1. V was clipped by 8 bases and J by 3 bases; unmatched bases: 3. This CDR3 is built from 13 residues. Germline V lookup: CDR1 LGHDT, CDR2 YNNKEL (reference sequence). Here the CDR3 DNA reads TGTGCCAGCCGGACAGGGGGGGACACTGAAGCTTTCTTT. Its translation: CASRTGGDTEAFF.

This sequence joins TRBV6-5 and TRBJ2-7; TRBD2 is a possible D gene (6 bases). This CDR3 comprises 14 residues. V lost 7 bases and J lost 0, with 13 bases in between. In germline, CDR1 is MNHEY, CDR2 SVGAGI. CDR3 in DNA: TGTGCCAGCATGCGGGGCCCGAGCTCCTACGAGCAGTACTTC. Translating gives CASMRGPSSYEQYF.

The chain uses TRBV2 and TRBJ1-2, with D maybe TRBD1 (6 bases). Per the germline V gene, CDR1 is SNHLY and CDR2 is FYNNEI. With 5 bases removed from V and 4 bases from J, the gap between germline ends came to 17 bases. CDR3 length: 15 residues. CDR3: CASSPTTGSVYGYTF. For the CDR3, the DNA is TGTGCCAGCAGTCCAACGACAGGTTCGGTCTATGGCTACACCTTC.

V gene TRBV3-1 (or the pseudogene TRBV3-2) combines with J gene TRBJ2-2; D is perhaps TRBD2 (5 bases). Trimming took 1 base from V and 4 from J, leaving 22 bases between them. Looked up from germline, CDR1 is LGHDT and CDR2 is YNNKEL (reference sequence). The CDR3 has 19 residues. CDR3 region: CASSQGVAWGNVGTGELFF. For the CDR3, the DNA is TGTGCCAGCAGCCAAGGGGTAGCGTGGGGTAACGTAGGCACCGGGGAGCTGTTTTTT.

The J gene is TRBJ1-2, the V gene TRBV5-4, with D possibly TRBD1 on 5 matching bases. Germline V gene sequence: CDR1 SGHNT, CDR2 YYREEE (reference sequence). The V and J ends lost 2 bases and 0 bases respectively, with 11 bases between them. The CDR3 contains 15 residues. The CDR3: CASSLTGGTNYGYTF. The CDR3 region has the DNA TGTGCCAGCAGCTTAACAGGTGGAACTAACTATGGCTACACCTTC.